This TCR beta chain appears in the sequencing data of a study of blood T cell repertoires in COVID-19. Whole-study context: COVID-19 samples, acute and convalescent, were from the United States, Italy and Spain. In each case, the material was cDNA or gDNA derived from T cells, B-cell-depleted T cells, or PBMCs.

With 6 bases clipped from V and 3 bases from J, the junction kept 15 bases outside the gene matches. Germline V gives CDR1 SGHDT, CDR2 YYEEEE. The CDR3 consists of 17 residues. Under the authors' procedure: Estimates of nucleated cell counts were drawn from the amplification of reference gene primers. TCRdb's copy holds only in-frame clones and misses some; the assay was immunoSEQ multiplex PCR. V, J and clone size are taken as reported in that table, and D and trimming were inferred from the DNA itself. The sample shows about 90,000 clones, 91% of them seen only once. V and J are TRBV5-6 and TRBJ2-3; 8 nucleotides line up with TRBD1. The clonotype originates from a human donor with active COVID-19. The donor label of this sample is uncertain. The sequencing input was peripheral blood. CDR3 sequence (DNA): TGTGCCAGCACCCGAGCAGGGGGCGAATACGGTACAGATACGCAGTATTTT. The encoded protein is CASTRAGGEYGTDTQYF.